The 6 T cell receptor beta chains given below trace back to one sample, sequenced in a study of breast tumors, draining lymph nodes, adjacent tissues. Breast cancer patients provided tissue from their axillary draining lymph nodes. TCRdb itself ran the multiplex PCR reads through MiXCR, one entry per CDR3 protein. The table records around 140,000 distinct CDR3 sequences, around a third of them present only once. The sequencing input was axillary lymph node tissue. These receptors were taken from a female donor with breast cancer. Some clones in this sample may be carry-over from other donors' samples.

Turning to this clonotype: This sequence may be a read error, since a much larger clone differs from it by one base. J is TRBJ1-2 and V is TRBV5-4; D unclear. In germline, CDR1 is SGHNT, CDR2 YYREEE (reference sequence). This CDR3 region has 16 residues. V was cut by 2 bases and J by 0 bases, with 14 bases left in between. The CDR3 region is CASSFAPAGSNYGYTF. CDR3 sequence (DNA): TGTGCCAGCAGCTTTGCCCCAGCGGGATCTAACTATGGCTACACCTTC.

This clonotype was observed many times. V and J are TRBV7-3 and TRBJ2-1; TRBD2 aligns across 10 bases. CDR1 is SGHTA, CDR2 FQGTGA, per germline. The CDR3 sequence is 17 residues long. J was trimmed by 4 bases and V by 1 base; bases with no gene match: 7. CDR3 sequence (DNA): TGTGCCAGCAGCTTAATCCCGACTAGCGGGTCGTACAATGAGCAGTTCTTC. This gives the protein CASSLIPTSGSYNEQFF.

This clonotype has a count of ten or more. The chain carries TRBV6-5 and TRBJ1-5; TRBD1 is a possible D gene (5 bases). V lost 6 bases to trimming and J lost 1 base, with 13 bases between them. Germline assignment: CDR1 MNHEY and CDR2 SVGAGI. The CDR3 covers 15 residues. The CDR3 is CASSRSRDSNQPQHF. CDR3 bases: TGTGCCAGCAGCCGCAGCCGGGACAGCAATCAGCCCCAGCATTTT.

Concerning this clonotype itself: Likely a read error: the CDR3 ends without its conserved phenylalanine or tryptophan. No DNA is shown, since the ends of the CDR3 on it are uncertain; the CDR3 is the one TCRdb lists. This chain's CDR3 is CSANGANTGERMS. The V call is TRBV20-1, the J call TRBJ2-2. With termini counted, the CDR3 has 13 amino acids. Germline CDR1 DFQATT, CDR2 SNEGSKA (reference sequence).

This clonotype was counted at least ten times. V is TRBV20-1 and J is TRBJ2-4; no reliable D call. This CDR3 region has 15 residues. Deletions cut 5 bases from V and 0 bases from J, with 14 bases between. The germline gives CDR1 DFQATT, CDR2 SNEGSKA (reference sequence). In nucleotides, the CDR3 is TGCAGTGCTTCTCACCCGCTTTTAGCCAAAAACATTCAGTACTTC. It translates to CSASHPLLAKNIQYF.

This chain joins TRBV9 and TRBJ2-7, with D maybe TRBD1 (8 bases). Germline V gives CDR1 SGDLS, CDR2 YYNGEE. CDR3 length equals 19 residues. V was clipped by 9 bases and J by 4 bases, with 35 bases between them. The CDR3 DNA follows: TGTGCCACCAGGGGGGGACAGGATGGATACGCGTGGATATTATACGAGCAGTACGTC. This gives the protein CATRGGQDGYAWILYEQYV.